The 24 T cell receptor beta chains below come from one sample, sequenced in a study of T cell clonality in common variable immunodeficiency (dated by TCRdb to between 2014 and 2016). Library preparation employed the immunoSEQ multiplex PCR assay. Imported from immuneACCESS, the table was reduced by TCRdb to in-frame sequences with V and J called. These copies leave out some clones; in studies compared against another copy, an unresolved V gene accounts for under half, and the cause of the remainder is not known. This sample has tens of thousands of clones, none of them a singleton. The ten largest clones add up to about 6.5% of the sample. Specimen: peripheral blood mononuclear cells. These receptors all come from a person aged 18 to 69 in good health.

This clone was observed at least ten times. CDR3 bases read: TGTGCCAGCACCACGGGACAGGGGACAGATACG. Translating gives CASTTGQGTDT. The whole CDR3 is CASTTGQGTDTQYF. The genes are TRBV2 and TRBJ2-3, with TRBD1 identical over 10 bases. The CDR3 end falls 3 residues outside the read, so it is completed with the germline J gene. There are 14 residues in the CDR3. The V gene's germline CDR1 is SNHLY and CDR2 FYNNEI. The trim removed 7 bases at V and 3 bases at J, leaving 4 bases unmatched.

In this sample, this clone turned up a few times. The CDR3 extends 3 residues past the end of the read, so its final part is completed from the germline J gene. The chain employs TRBV18 and TRBJ2-5; D call uncertain. Deletions cut 0 bases from V and 5 bases from J, with 10 bases between. The CDR3 covers 14 residues. Germline CDR1 KGHSH, CDR2 LQKENI. The sequenced CDR3 bases are TGTGCCAGCTCACCACCGGTAGTCTCTGAGACC. It codes for CASSPPVVSET. The entire CDR3 sequence reads CASSPPVVSETQYF.

This clone was observed at least ten times. The read terminates 3 residues ahead of where the CDR3 ends, so the germline J gene completes it. The chain carries TRBV7-6 and TRBJ1-1; 8 bases are a match to TRBD1. The CDR3 extends over 16 amino acids. V was clipped by 1 base and J by 6 bases; unmatched bases: 10. Germline-derived CDR1 and CDR2 are SGHVS and FNYEAQ. Incomplete CDR3 DNA: TGTGCCAGCAGCTTAGAGGCCAGGGGGCCAGGTGCTGAA. Protein product: CASSLEARGPGAE. The complete CDR3 protein is CASSLEARGPGAEAFF.

This clone occurred many times. The CDR3 end is not reached by the read, which stops 3 residues before it; the germline J gene fills it in. The chain uses TRBV5-1 and TRBJ2-1; TRBD1 matches at 7 bases. CDR3 length: 15 amino acids. Germline values: CDR1 SGHRS, CDR2 YFSETQ. V lost 2 bases, J lost 4 bases, and 6 bases stayed unmatched. CDR3 residues: CASSLGTGAYNEQFF. The CDR3 bases that were read are TGCGCCAGCAGCTTAGGAACAGGGGCATACAATGAG.

This clone was counted at least ten times. The sequenced fragment ends 3 residues before the CDR3 boundary, so the rest is inferred from the germline J gene. This rearrangement joins TRBV7-9 to TRBJ1-4, with TRBD1 matching over 8 bases. The germline V gene encodes CDR1 SEHNR and CDR2 FQNEAQ (reference sequence). V shed 5 bases, J shed 8 bases, and the junction held 7 bases outside the gene matches. The CDR3 spans 14 residues. CDR3 in amino acids: CASSRLRDREKLFF. CDR3 bases read: TGTGCCAGCAGCCGACTCCGGGACAGGGAAAAA.

Many counts were recorded for this clone. The CDR3 end falls 3 residues outside the read, so it is completed with the germline J gene. J is TRBJ1-2 and V is TRBV19; D remains unclear. Germline CDR1 LNHDA, CDR2 SQIVND (reference sequence). The CDR3 runs 16 residues. The CDR3 here is CASSIRASRGGPGYTF. CDR3 DNA (partial): TGTGCCAGTAGTATAAGGGCCTCCCGGGGAGGACCGGGC.

The sample holds many counts of this clone. With the read ending 3 residues before the CDR3 end, the germline J gene is used to fill in that end. The V call is TRBV20-1, the J call TRBJ2-7; 10 bases line up with TRBD2. The CDR3 covers 15 residues. Per germline, CDR1 DFQATT and CDR2 SNEGSKA (reference sequence). V shed 4 bases and J 5 bases; nucleotides not matched to a gene: 11. CDR3 protein: CSAISPSGGANEQYF. The sequenced CDR3 bases are TGCAGTGCTATCTCTCCGAGCGGGGGGGCCAACGAG.

This clone occurred many times. The read terminates 3 residues before the CDR3 end, so the remaining end is supplied by the germline J gene. The chain uses TRBV19 and TRBJ1-2; 9 bases fit TRBD1. Germline V gene lookup returns CDR1 LNHDA and CDR2 SQIVND (reference sequence). J gave up 4 bases and V 5 bases, and 11 bases lay outside the gene matches. The CDR3 is made up of 16 amino acids. The CDR3 DNA, read in part, is TGTGCCAGTAGTCCCGGGATACAGGGGGCGATCTATGGC. It translates to CASSPGIQGAIYG. In full, the CDR3 reads CASSPGIQGAIYGYTF.

This clone occurred a few times. The read ends 3 residues early relative to the CDR3; the germline J gene fills the gap. The chain couples TRBV30 to TRBJ1-2; 7 nucleotides align to TRBD1. With V trimmed by 6 bases and J by 6 bases, 7 bases remained unmatched. The CDR3 runs to 12 residues. CDR1 and CDR2 (germline): GTSNPN, SVGIG (reference sequence). Incomplete CDR3 DNA: TGTGCCTGCTACGGGACAGAGCATGGC. Protein sequence: CACYGTEHG. From start to end, the CDR3 is CACYGTEHGYTF.

This clone has ten or more counts. The CDR3 end falls 3 residues outside the read, so it is completed with the germline J gene. This chain joins TRBV6-1 and TRBJ2-1; D remains unclear. CDR3 length: 14 residues. With 3 bases removed from V and 2 bases from J, the gap between germline ends came to 8 bases. Germline V lookup: CDR1 MNHNS, CDR2 SASEGT. CDR3 sequence reads: CASSEGRPYNEQFF. CDR3 DNA, as far as it was read: TGTGCCAGCAGTGAGGGCCGGCCCTACAATGAG.

A word on this clone: The sequence runs out 3 residues before the end of the CDR3; the remainder is reconstructed from the germline J gene. The chain combines TRBV18 with TRBJ1-6; 8 bases align to TRBD1. Per germline, CDR1 KGHSH and CDR2 LQKENI. The CDR3 contains 16 residues. V was clipped by 3 bases and J by 12 bases; unmatched bases: 13. Partial CDR3 DNA: TGTGCCAGCTCACCTTCTGTGGACAGGGTGGGGGTACCC. Protein product: CASSPSVDRVGVP. The whole CDR3 reads CASSPSVDRVGVPLHF.

This clone was detected ten times or more. The sequence runs out 3 residues before the end of the CDR3; the remainder is reconstructed from the germline J gene. This chain connects TRBV6-2 or TRBV6-3 to TRBJ1-5; 9 positions match TRBD1. Germline lookup yields CDR1 MNHEY and CDR2 SVGEGT. The CDR3 runs 15 residues. With V trimmed by 4 bases and J by 7 bases, 8 bases remained unmatched. The DNA read from the CDR3 is TGTGCCAGCAGTTGGGGGACAGGGCCGACCCAGCCC. Protein sequence: CASSWGTGPTQP. The CDR3 reads in full as CASSWGTGPTQPQHF.

Ten or more counts support this clone. Sequencing ends 3 residues short of the CDR3 end; the germline J gene provides the rest. The V and J genes are TRBV6-1 and TRBJ2-3, with 14 bases lining up with TRBD2. CDR1 is MNHNS, CDR2 SASEGT, per germline. V shed 4 bases and J 4 bases; nucleotides not matched to a gene: 4. CDR3 length: 16 residues. CDR3 DNA (partial): TGTGCCAGCAGTGTCGGGACTAGCGGGGGCCCAGATACG. Translation: CASSVGTSGGPDT. The CDR3, in full, reads CASSVGTSGGPDTQYF.

This clone was observed many times. The read comes to an end 3 residues before the CDR3 does, leaving the germline J gene to fill in the end. The J gene is TRBJ2-7, the V gene TRBV11-2, with 7 nucleotides matching TRBD1. CDR3 size: 15 residues. Germline-derived CDR1 and CDR2 are SGHAT and FQNNGV. V dropped 5 bases and J dropped 2; count of bases not matched to a gene: 9. The CDR3 DNA, read in part, is TGTGCCAGCAGCATCCGGGACAGCCCTACCTACGAG. Its translation: CASSIRDSPTYE. The full CDR3 sequence reads CASSIRDSPTYEQYF. Combining the CDR3 with reference TRBV11-2 and TRBJ2-7 gives the whole variable domain EAGVAQSPRYKIIEKRQSVAFWCNPISGHATLYWYQQILGQGPKLLIQFQNNGVVDDSQLPKDRFSAERLKGVDSTLKIQPAKLEDSAVYLCASSIRDSPTYEQYFGPGTRLTVT.

There are many counts of this clone. Incomplete CDR3 DNA: TGTGCCAGCAGCCCTCACACGGGACAGGGGTTCGAG. This encodes CASSPHTGQGFE. The full CDR3 reads CASSPHTGQGFEQYF. This chain uses TRBV5-6 with TRBJ2-7; TRBD1 matches at 10 bases. The CDR3 extends 3 residues past the end of the read, so its final part is completed from the germline J gene. Germline V CDR1 and CDR2: SGHDT, YYEEEE. With 4 bases clipped from V and 6 bases from J, the junction kept 10 bases outside the gene matches. The length of the CDR3 is 15 residues. Full variable domain (rest looked up from reference TRBV5-6 and TRBJ2-7): DAGVTQSPTHLIKTRGQQVTLRCSPKSGHDTVSWYQQALGQGPQFIFQYYEEEERQRGNFPDRFSGHQFPNYSSELNVNALLLGDSALYLCASSPHTGQGFEQYFGPGTRLTVT.

The table lists this clone with many counts. From the germline J gene comes the end of the CDR3, since the read stops 3 residues before it. V gene TRBV9 combines with J gene TRBJ1-1, with 7 bases identical to TRBD1. CDR1 SGDLS and CDR2 YYNGEE come from the germline V gene. V lost 4 bases to trimming and J lost 3 bases; unmatched junction nucleotides: 3. The CDR3 length is 13 residues. The covered CDR3 bases are TGTGCCAGCAGCATAGACAGGGACACTGAA. This translates into CASSIDRDTE. The complete CDR3 sequence is CASSIDRDTEAFF.

This clone was picked up many times. The read gets to within 3 residues of the CDR3 end, and the germline J gene fills in the rest. The genes are TRBV5-1 and TRBJ2-4; D possibly corresponds to TRBD2 (6 bases). Germline values: CDR1 SGHRS, CDR2 YFSETQ. V shed 4 bases and J shed 0 bases, with 17 bases lying between them. The CDR3 has 17 amino acids. Partial CDR3 DNA: TGCGCCAGCAGCCGATCATCTAGCGTTGTAGCCAAAAACATT. This translates into CASSRSSSVVAKNI. The entire CDR3 reads CASSRSSSVVAKNIQYF. Filled out from reference TRBV5-1 and TRBJ2-4, the complete variable domain reads KAGVTQTPRYLIKTRGQQVTLSCSPISGHRSVSWYQQTPGQGLQFLFEYFSETQRNKGNFPGRFSGRQFSNSRSEMNVSTLELGDSALYLCASSRSSSVVAKNIQYFGAGTRLSVL.

This clone was found many times. The read ends 3 residues before the CDR3 terminus; that terminus is restored from the germline J gene. The gene calls are TRBV20-1 and TRBJ1-2; 12 bases align to TRBD1. In germline, CDR1 is DFQATT, CDR2 SNEGSKA (reference sequence). The CDR3 sequence is 15 residues long. The V and J ends lost 6 bases and 2 bases, in that order; junction bases with no gene match: 7. The DNA read from the CDR3 is TGCAGTGCAACCTTGGGACAGGGGGCCAACTATGGC. It codes for CSATLGQGANYG. The CDR3 in its entirety is CSATLGQGANYGYTF.

This clone showed up many times. The CDR3 end is not reached by the read, which stops 3 residues before it; the germline J gene fills it in. J is TRBJ2-1 and V is TRBV6-1; D might be TRBD1 (5 bases). Trimming took 4 bases from V and 0 from J, leaving 13 bases between them. Germline V lookup: CDR1 MNHNS, CDR2 SASEGT. This CDR3 is built from 16 residues. The CDR3 bases that were read are TGTGCCAGCAGTGCCAAGGACACACACTCCTACAATGAG. Protein sequence: CASSAKDTHSYNE. The full CDR3 reads CASSAKDTHSYNEQFF.

This clone appeared many times. The CDR3 bases that were read are TGTGCCTGGGACACTACGGGGCGGGGGGGCCCCGGGGATGAG. Its translation is CAWDTTGRGGPGDE. The full CDR3 is CAWDTTGRGGPGDEQFF. The chain couples TRBV30 to TRBJ2-1, with 9 positions matching TRBD2. The CDR3 goes on 3 residues after the read ends, and that part is filled in from the germline J gene. J was trimmed by 8 bases and V by 5 bases; bases with no gene match: 19. Germline V gene sequence: CDR1 GTSNPN, CDR2 SVGIG (reference sequence). There are 17 residues in the CDR3.

This clone showed up many times. The read gets to within 3 residues of the CDR3 end, and the germline J gene fills in the rest. V is TRBV5-6 and J is TRBJ2-1; the D gene is possibly TRBD1 (5 bases). The germline gives CDR1 SGHDT, CDR2 YYEEEE. With 0 bases removed from V and 8 bases from J, the gap between germline ends came to 12 bases. The CDR3 runs 14 residues. CDR3 amino acids: CASSLAQGQDEQFF. The sequenced CDR3 bases are TGTGCCAGCAGCTTGGCTCAGGGCCAGGATGAG.

For this clone: The read ends 3 residues before the CDR3 terminus; that terminus is restored from the germline J gene. V and J are TRBV7-9 and TRBJ1-2; possible D gene TRBD1, 6 bases. This CDR3 is built from 13 residues. Germline-derived CDR1 and CDR2 are SEHNR and FQNEAQ (reference sequence). Trimming took 2 bases from V and 6 from J, leaving 10 bases between them. The CDR3 sequence: CASSLRDTDGYTF. The part of the CDR3 DNA that was read is TGTGCCAGCAGCTTACGGGACACGGATGGC. The whole variable domain, filled in from reference TRBV7-9 and TRBJ1-2, reads DTGVSQNPRHKITKRGQNVTFRCDPISEHNRLYWYRQTLGQGPEFLTYFQNEAQLEKSRLLSDRFSAERPKGSFSTLEIQRTEQGDSAMYLCASSLRDTDGYTFGSGTRLTVV.

This clone was seen more than once but under ten times. The read comes to an end 3 residues before the CDR3 does, leaving the germline J gene to fill in the end. The chain employs TRBV19 and TRBJ1-5, with TRBD1 as a possible D gene (6 bases). The germline gives CDR1 LNHDA, CDR2 SQIVND (reference sequence). The V end lost 7 bases, the J end lost 2 bases, and 12 bases lay between the germline ends. The CDR3 contains 14 residues. The CDR3 DNA, read in part, is TGTGCCAGTAATGCAGGGGCTGGCAATCAGCCC. Amino acids: CASNAGAGNQP. The entire CDR3 sequence reads CASNAGAGNQPQHF.

Ten or more counts support this clone. The read stops 3 residues short of the end of the CDR3; the missing end is completed from the germline J gene. The chain couples TRBV10-3 to TRBJ1-6, with 8 positions matching TRBD1. This CDR3 has 17 amino acids. With V trimmed by 0 bases and J by 1 base, 2 bases remained unmatched. Germline lookup yields CDR1 ENHRY and CDR2 SYGVKD. CDR3 sequence reads: CAISESTGDSYNSPLHF. Partial CDR3 DNA: TGTGCCATCAGTGAGTCGACAGGGGATTCCTATAATTCACCC.